This T cell receptor (beta chain) was sequenced for a study of CD8 T cells in Susac syndrome. The V gene's germline CDR1 is MNHEY and CDR2 SVGEGT. V was pared by 4 bases and J by 3 bases, with 11 bases of the junction left unmatched. The CDR3 totals 16 residues. A quantity of about 0.5 to 1 ug RNA underwent reverse transcription using random hexamers. Multiplex immunoSEQ PCR targeted 54 Vbeta and 13 Jbeta TCR beta segments. One entry per CDR3 protein results from TCRdb running MiXCR on the immunoSEQ multiplex PCR reads. The sample consists of over 100,000 distinct CDR3 sequences, 80% to 95% of them appearing once.

The sequence was obtained from a human donor in good health. Sequences were obtained from CD8+ T cells from PBMCs. The J gene is TRBJ1-1, the V gene TRBV6-2 or TRBV6-3, with TRBD1 matching 7 bases. The CDR3 DNA reads TGTGCCAGCAGTTGGGAAATACAGGGGCCCTACACTGAAGCTTTCTTT. It encodes CASSWEIQGPYTEAFF.